These T cell receptor beta chains were read from a single sample in a study of a mutant IDH1 vaccine in newly diagnosed glioma. The assay was immunoSEQ multiplex PCR, and TCRdb's table has in-frame clones only and misses some. The data hold tens of thousands of clones, with about four fifths observed a single time. Sequenced here: peripheral blood mononuclear cells (PBMCs), sampled from a glioma patient treated with radiotherapy, temozolomide or both. The receptors shown here come from a young woman with glioma. Some clones in this sample may be carry-over from other donors' samples. The CDR3 runs from the conserved cysteine through the conserved F or W. The D gene is left open where the match is weak. Part of the rows lack a size; the others show once, few, many or a class for expanded clones.

size	D	J	V	CDR3	DNA
-	-	TRBJ1-5	TRBV7-7	CAIRVARYGEEKGQPQHF	TGTGCCATCCGAGTCGCAAGGTATGGGGAGGAGAAGGGCCAGCCCCAGCATTTT
-	TRBD2	TRBJ2-4	TRBV5-6	CASSFGLADQYF	TGTGCCAGCAGCTTCGGACTAGCGGACCAGTACTTC
few	-	TRBJ1-1	TRBV20-1	CSASGGTEAFF	TGCAGTGCTAGTGGGGGGACTGAAGCTTTCTTT
few	-	TRBJ1-6	TRBV19	CASSVGTGSPPLHF	TGTGCCAGTAGTGTCGGGACGGGATCCCCGCCCCTCCACTTT
-	-	TRBJ1-2	TRBV7-8	CASNQGTGYTF	TGTGCCAGCAACCAAGGGACGGGCTACACCTTC
-	-	TRBJ2-7	TRBV7-2	CASSFSGVRHEQYF	TGTGCCAGCAGCTTCTCCGGGGTTCGGCATGAGCAGTACTTC
-	-	TRBJ1-2	TRBV19	CASSIERFYGYTF	TGTGCCAGTAGTATAGAGAGATTCTATGGCTACACCTTC
-	-	TRBJ1-2	TRBV19	CASTGPNYGYTF	TGTGCCAGTACGGGACCAAACTATGGCTACACCTTC
-	TRBD2	TRBJ2-7	TRBV5-4	CASSLPREDEQYF	TGTGCCAGCAGCTTGCCCCGGGAGGACGAGCAGTACTTC
-	-	TRBJ1-2	TRBV30	CAWSLGQRYGYTF	TGTGCCTGGAGTTTAGGACAGAGGTATGGCTACACCTTC
once	TRBD2	TRBJ2-1	TRBV27	CASSSGLAGYNEQFF	TGTGCCAGCAGTTCGGGACTAGCGGGTTACAATGAGCAGTTCTTC
-	-	TRBJ2-7	TRBV6-5	CASSQGGAEQYF	TGTGCCAGCAGCCAAGGAGGGGCCGAGCAGTACTTC
-	-	TRBJ1-5	TRBV6-6	CASSYAGQNFNQPQHF	TGTGCCAGCAGTTACGCAGGACAAAATTTCAATCAGCCCCAGCATTTT
few	-	TRBJ2-2	TRBV29-1	CSVGRAGNTGELFF	TGCAGCGTCGGAAGGGCAGGCAACACCGGGGAGCTGTTTTTT
-	TRBD2	TRBJ2-7	TRBV7-3	CASSLNSGGYEQYF	TGTGCCAGCAGCTTAAATAGCGGGGGTTACGAGCAGTACTTC
few	-	TRBJ2-7	TRBV29-1	CSVVPPDGSSYEQYF	TGCAGCGTTGTACCCCCCGACGGTAGCTCCTACGAGCAGTACTTC
-	-	TRBJ1-5	TRBV7-9	CASSLGRGGQPQHF	TGTGCCAGCAGCTTGGGCAGGGGCGGACAGCCCCAGCATTTT
-	-	TRBJ2-5	TRBV14	CASSQFAGTLQETQYF	TGTGCCAGCAGCCAATTTGCGGGGACCCTCCAAGAGACCCAGTACTTC
-	-	TRBJ1-2	TRBV21-1	CASSKPYSNIGYTF	TGTGCCAGCAGCAAGCCCTATTCGAATATTGGCTACACCTTC